The 14 T cell receptor beta chains below come from one sample, sequenced in a study of blood T cells in healthy people across ages. Alongside a J-beta primer mix, a sample-barcoded 5' primer served in a second PCR lasting roughly 6 to 12 cycles. TCRdb re-analysed the 5' RACE reads in MiXCR, keeping a single row per CDR3 protein. The sample carries 1.5 million to 2 million distinct CDR3 sequences, less than 50% recorded once. The specimen sequenced was blood. These receptors were obtained from a woman aged 40 to 55 in good health.

This clonotype occurred a few times. This sequence joins TRBV6-2 or TRBV6-3 and TRBJ1-5; D is possibly TRBD1 (6 bases). The CDR3 runs to 19 residues. From germline, CDR1 is MNHEY and CDR2 SVGEGT. Between the trimmed V and J ends, which lost 6 bases and 1 base, there was a span of 25 bases. CDR3: CASRASRDNPEGSNQPQHF. The CDR3 DNA follows: TGTGCCAGCAGAGCGAGCCGGGACAATCCTGAGGGGAGCAATCAGCCCCAGCATTTT.

The chain links TRBV24-1 to TRBJ2-1; tentatively, D is TRBD1 (6 bases). CDR3 length: 15 residues. The germline CDR1 and CDR2 sequences are KGHDR and SFDVKD. Trimming stripped 4 bases from V and 2 bases from J, with 11 bases between. The CDR3 coding sequence is TGTGCCACCAGTGACCCGGGACAAACCTACAATGAGCAGTTCTTC. This gives the protein CATSDPGQTYNEQFF.

The V call is TRBV29-1, the J call TRBJ2-1; D is ambiguous. Germline CDR1 SQVTM, CDR2 ANQGSEA. Trimming shortened V by 5 bases and J by 8 bases, and 19 bases separated the two germline ends. The CDR3 sequence is 14 residues long. CDR3 region: CSVRRPPTPHEQFF. CDR3 sequence (DNA): TGCAGCGTTCGCCGGCCCCCCACCCCACATGAGCAGTTCTTC.

The gene calls are TRBV28 and TRBJ2-3; D gene unclear. V lost 5 bases to trimming and J lost 4 bases, with 13 bases between them. The CDR3 sequence is 14 residues long. Germline CDR1 MDHEN, CDR2 SYDVKM. This chain's CDR3 is CASSPPNRPDTQYF. As DNA, the CDR3 is TGTGCCAGCAGTCCCCCGAACAGACCAGATACGCAGTATTTT. Variable domain in full (rest from reference TRBV28 and TRBJ2-3): DVKVTQSSRYLVKRTGEKVFLECVQDMDHENMFWYRQDPGLGLRLIYFSYDVKMKEKGDIPEGYSVSREKKERFSLILESASTNQTSMYLCASSPPNRPDTQYFGPGTRLTVL.

This chain links TRBV18 with TRBJ2-5, with D maybe TRBD2 (6 bases). Trimming removed 6 bases from V and 5 bases from J, with 16 bases in between. The germline gives CDR1 KGHSH, CDR2 LQKENI. This CDR3 is built from 14 residues. The DNA of the CDR3 is TGTGCCAGCTCTCCGGAGGGTTGGCGTGAGACCCAGTACTTC. It translates to CASSPEGWRETQYF.

J is TRBJ2-7 and V is TRBV5-6, with 11 bases lining up with TRBD2. Germline CDR1 SGHDT, CDR2 YYEEEE. The CDR3 totals 15 residues. V lost 2 bases and J lost 0; bases outside the gene matches: 1. The CDR3 reads CASSFGLAGSYEQYF. CDR3 nucleotide sequence: TGTGCCAGCAGCTTCGGACTAGCGGGCTCCTACGAGCAGTACTTC.

This clonotype was detected a few times. The V gene is TRBV7-2, the J gene TRBJ1-2; 8 bases align to TRBD1. V lost 4 bases and J lost 3; bases outside the gene matches: 7. CDR1 and CDR2 (germline): SGHTA, FQGNSA. The CDR3 extends over 15 amino acids. In DNA form, the CDR3 reads TGTGCCAGCAGCTCCCCCAGGGGGCCATACTATGGCTACACCTTC. It codes for CASSSPRGPYYGYTF.

A note on this clonotype: The junction does not match germline at one end; this may be a read error. The gene calls are TRBV7-3 and TRBJ1-6; D call uncertain. The length of the CDR3 is 14 residues. Germline lookup yields CDR1 SGHTA and CDR2 FQGTGA. The CDR3 sequence is CASSLTVDNSPLHF. The CDR3 DNA follows: TGTGCCAGCAGCCTAACAGTGGATAATTCACCCCTCCACTTT.

The chain employs TRBV5-1 and TRBJ2-1, with 9 bases that match TRBD1. Germline values: CDR1 SGHRS, CDR2 YFSETQ. This CDR3 region has 16 residues. J gave up 3 bases and V 1 base, and 5 bases lay outside the gene matches. CDR3 amino acids: CASSLYLGQGYNEQFF. The CDR3 region has the DNA TGCGCCAGCAGCTTGTACTTGGGACAGGGCTACAATGAGCAGTTCTTC.

The chain links TRBV5-5 to TRBJ2-7, with D hard to call. Germline V CDR1 and CDR2: SGHKS, YYEKEE (reference sequence). This CDR3 region has 13 residues. V was cut by 4 bases and J by 0 bases, with 8 bases left in between. For the CDR3, the DNA is TGTGCCAGCAGCCGGGCCACCTCCTACGAGCAGTACTTC. This sequence encodes CASSRATSYEQYF.

This chain uses TRBV18 with TRBJ2-5, with D possibly being TRBD1 (5 bases). Trimming removed 1 base from V and 2 bases from J, with 11 bases in between. The CDR3 loop spans 15 amino acids. In germline, CDR1 is KGHSH, CDR2 LQKENI. CDR3 DNA sequence: TGTGCCAGCTCACCACGGTGGGCAGGGCAAGAGACCCAGTACTTC. Translation gives CASSPRWAGQETQYF.

This clonotype was seen just once. The chain combines TRBV7-9 with TRBJ1-1, with D possibly being TRBD1 (6 bases). V lost 3 bases and J lost 1, with 12 bases in between. Germline-derived CDR1 and CDR2 are SEHNR and FQNEAQ (reference sequence). The CDR3 spans 15 residues. The CDR3 DNA follows: TGTGCCAGCAGCTTCCAGGGGCAGGGGAACACTGAAGCTTTCTTT. Its protein is CASSFQGQGNTEAFF.

This chain connects TRBV7-2 to TRBJ1-1; tentatively, D is TRBD1 (6 bases). The CDR3 totals 16 residues. The ends were cut back, 2 bases at V and 1 base at J, with 14 bases in the middle. Germline V gene data show CDR1 as SGHTA and CDR2 as FQGNSA. CDR3 bases: TGTGCCAGCAGCTTATTGCCGGCGACAGGGAACACTGAAGCTTTCTTT. This gives the protein CASSLLPATGNTEAFF.

In this sample, this clonotype turned up a few times. This rearrangement joins TRBV7-6 to TRBJ2-5, with 9 bases lining up with TRBD2. Germline V lookup: CDR1 SGHVS, CDR2 FNYEAQ. The V gene end was trimmed by 5 bases and the J gene end by 2 bases; junction bases not matched to a gene: 9. The CDR3 is made up of 16 amino acids. The CDR3 region is CASSHRLADPQETQYF. The CDR3 bases are TGTGCCAGCAGCCACAGACTAGCGGACCCTCAAGAGACCCAGTACTTC.